This T cell receptor (beta chain) came from a study of T cell responses to AZD1222 COVID-19 vaccine. Second doses that came at about 4 or about 12 weeks were put together. Assay: immunoSEQ multiplex PCR; the TCRdb copy retains only in-frame clones and omits some. The sample lists approximately 45,000 clones, about 87% occurring once. Per germline, CDR1 MDHEN and CDR2 SYDVKM. The CDR3 extends over 14 amino acids. Trimming took 2 bases from V and 5 from J; bases not matched to a gene: 3. The gene calls are TRBV28 and TRBJ1-1; 9 positions match TRBD1. The starting material was peripheral blood, obtained 28 days after the second AZD1222 dose. The sequence was collected from an adult who received the AZD1222 COVID-19 vaccine. The CDR3 protein is CASSLPGTGTEAFF. CDR3 coding DNA: TGTGCCAGCAGTTTACCCGGGACAGGGACTGAAGCTTTCTTT. The full variable domain, with the rest looked up from reference TRBV28 and TRBJ1-1, is DVKVTQSSRYLVKRTGEKVFLECVQDMDHENMFWYRQDPGLGLRLIYFSYDVKMKEKGDIPEGYSVSREKKERFSLILESASTNQTSMYLCASSLPGTGTEAFFGQGTRLTVV.